There are a few counts of the clone carrying this TCR beta chain. As yet, its antigen is unknown. The sample comes from a study of post-analysis software for immune sequencing data. About the study: Recorded subtypes: relapsing-remitting, secondary progressive, progressive-relapsing; some patients unannotated. The study's findings and limits: Patients carried a handful of TRBV segments more frequently than controls did, and TRBV5-6, TRBV5-1 and TRBV20-1 were among them. Strong co-clustering by F measure was evident for samples that had been prepared in the same batch. Controls significantly exceeded multiple sclerosis patients in normalized Chao1 diversity.

Unique molecular identifiers were present in the TCR beta cDNA libraries. TCRdb reprocessed the PCR reads with MiXCR, giving one entry per CDR3 protein. The sample gives some 890,000 distinct CDR3 sequences, 53% of which show up once; approximately 4.2% is in the top ten. The V and J ends lost 5 bases and 4 bases respectively, with 15 bases between them. Germline-derived CDR1 and CDR2 are SNHLY and FYNNEI. The CDR3 runs 15 residues. The sequenced sample consisted of blood. The chain links TRBV2 to TRBJ1-5; maybe TRBD1 (5 bases). The clonotype was recovered from a girl between 5 and 17 years old with multiple sclerosis. Written as DNA, the CDR3 is TGTGCCAGCAGTCCTACGGGGGTCGGTAATCAGCCCCAGCATTTT. The encoded protein is CASSPTGVGNQPQHF.